This TCR beta chain stems from a study of molecular identifiers for immune sequencing clone quantification. Whole-study context: Replicates involved a five-way split of RNA from roughly 21,000 or 96,000 naive CD8 cells, with sequencing of four.

Trimming removed 4 bases from V and 3 bases from J; junction bases left unmatched: 4. The CDR3 is made up of 15 amino acids. In its sample, this clonotype was seen a few times. Antigen unknown. Study results and limitations: For effector cells, clones above 20 RNA copies held over 97% of molecules; for naive cells, under 1%. Shared barcodes on identical TCR molecules could underestimate the sizes of highly expanded clones.

Listed TCR primers, together with previously described methods, were used for the bulk TCR libraries. TCRdb ran MiXCR on the PCR reads and lists one entry per CDR3 protein. This sample yields fewer than 70,000 distinct CDR3 sequences, of which around 18% are seen a single time; about 1.5% belongs to the top ten. The clonotype comes from a human donor in good health. Some libraries in this study had Jurkat cell RNA spiked in. Sample: naive CD8+ T cells from blood, with Jurkat cell RNA spiked in. As to subset: FACS-sorted CD8+CD4-CCR7+CD45RA+ naive T cells. This chain links TRBV12-3 or TRBV12-4 with TRBJ2-3, with 10 bases matching TRBD2. As DNA, the CDR3 is TGTGCCAGCAGTTCCCTAGCGGGAGCGACAGATACGCAGTATTTT. This sequence encodes CASSSLAGATDTQYF.